One and the same sample provided the 3 T cell receptor beta chains below, sequenced in a study of OX40 agonist ivuxolimab in advanced cancers. The protocol was immunoSEQ multiplex PCR, while the TCRdb copy is restricted to in-frame clones and leaves out a portion. The table records some 70,000 clones, more than 80% of them present only once. The sequencing used CD4+ or CD8+ T cells sorted from blood, collected in a trial of the OX40 agonist ivuxolimab. These receptors all come from an adult with an advanced solid tumor such as melanoma, head and neck, liver or kidney cancer.

This rearrangement joins TRBV7-2 to TRBJ2-3; 11 bases are a match to TRBD1. This CDR3 region has 15 residues. J lost 8 bases, V lost 3 bases, and 7 bases had no gene match. The germline V gene encodes CDR1 SGHTA and CDR2 FQGNSA. Written as DNA, the CDR3 is TGTGCCAGCAGCTTGGACAGGGGGCTGTATGCTACGCAGTATTTT. Protein sequence: CASSLDRGLYATQYF.

The rearrangement links TRBV4-1 to TRBJ2-7; D is uncertain. This CDR3 spans 15 amino acids. The ends were cut back, 5 bases at V and 1 base at J, with 15 bases in the middle. The germline V gene has CDR1 MGHRA and CDR2 YSYEKL. This CDR3 is CASSARAQRSYEQYF. DNA of the CDR3: TGCGCCAGCAGCGCCCGGGCCCAGAGATCCTACGAGCAGTACTTC.

The J gene is TRBJ1-1, the V gene TRBV9, with D possibly being TRBD1 (5 bases). The CDR3 spans 13 residues. Germline V gene lookup returns CDR1 SGDLS and CDR2 YYNGEE. V was pared by 3 bases and J by 11 bases, with 17 bases between. The DNA for the CDR3 is TGTGCCAGCAGCGCATTCGACAGTTTTCGGGCTTTCTTT. Translation: CASSAFDSFRAFF.